This passage covers 29 T cell receptor beta chains from one sample sequenced in a study of T cells in Graves' hyperthyroidism and ophthalmopathy (dated by TCRdb to between 2018 and 2021). The library was prepared using multiplex PCR. The listed sequencing device is Illumina HiSeq 2000. The TCR beta CDR3 regions were amplified from the RNA transcripts. The first round of RT-PCR for the TCR CDR3 was performed with the HTBI primer set and the Qiagen OneStep RT-PCR kit. The public sequencing data were trimmed at Q25 with fastp and processed into clonotypes with MiXCR by TCRdb, which kept only in-frame beta chains. Under each unique CDR3 protein, matching rows form one entry showing the most common genes and DNA. Present in this sample are roughly 200,000 distinct CDR3 sequences, around 20% of which were seen just once. The ten largest clonotypes hold 35% to 50% of the sample. The specimen was blood. These receptors were taken from a middle-aged man with Graves' hyperthyroidism.

This clonotype was observed a handful of times. The rearrangement joins TRBV5-1 to TRBJ1-6; TRBD1 matches at 12 bases. This CDR3 spans 16 amino acids. Germline V gene data show CDR1 as SGHRS and CDR2 as YFSETQ. The trim removed 1 base at V and 13 bases at J, leaving 9 bases unmatched. Here the CDR3 DNA reads TGCGCCAGCAGCTTGTTGGGACAGGGGGCATCCTTTCCCCTCCACTTT. This encodes CASSLLGQGASFPLHF.

This clonotype was detected a few times. It may be a read error: a sequence one base away is much more abundant. The chain uses TRBV24-1 and TRBJ2-6; no clear D. Per germline, CDR1 KGHDR and CDR2 SFDVKD. The CDR3 runs to 12 residues. Trimming cost V 6 bases and J 4 bases, with 3 bases left between them. The CDR3 loop is CATSSGANVLTF. CDR3 bases: TGTGCCACCAGTTCCGGGGCCAACGTCCTGACTTTC.

There are many counts of this clonotype. The chain employs TRBV5-1 and TRBJ1-1, with a possible D match to TRBD1 (5 bases). CDR1 SGHRS and CDR2 YFSETQ come from the germline V gene. V was clipped by 1 base and J by 4 bases, with 11 bases between them. The CDR3 runs to 14 residues. The CDR3 loop reads CASSLLGGSTEAFF. CDR3 nucleotide sequence: TGCGCCAGCAGCTTGCTGGGGGGGAGCACTGAAGCTTTCTTT.

Many counts were recorded for this clonotype. The V gene is TRBV28, the J gene TRBJ2-5, with D possibly called TRBD1 or TRBD2 (5 bases each). Trimming shortened V by 7 bases and J by 5 bases, and 29 bases separated the two germline ends. The CDR3 consists of 18 residues. Germline values: CDR1 MDHEN, CDR2 SYDVKM. The CDR3 protein is CASTGWGRRSLTRETQYF. CDR3 DNA sequence: TGTGCCAGCACGGGATGGGGCAGAAGGTCTCTCACTAGGGAGACCCAGTACTTC.

This clonotype was found many times. V gene TRBV4-3 combines with J gene TRBJ1-1; D gene unclear. V lost 2 bases and J lost 5, with 15 bases in between. CDR3 length: 15 residues. Germline loops: CDR1 LGHNA, CDR2 YSLEER. CDR3 sequence: CASSQQRTVPTEAFF. Here the CDR3 DNA reads TGCGCCAGCAGCCAACAGCGGACGGTCCCAACTGAAGCTTTCTTT.

This clonotype has a count of ten or more. V gene TRBV2 combines with J gene TRBJ2-1; D is unresolved. With 8 bases removed from V and 6 bases from J, the gap between germline ends came to 20 bases. Germline V lookup: CDR1 SNHLY, CDR2 FYNNEI. This CDR3 has 15 residues. CDR3 sequence reads: CASHQAASLVNEQFF. The CDR3, as DNA: TGTGCCAGCCACCAGGCCGCGAGCTTAGTCAATGAGCAGTTCTTC. Full variable domain (remainder filled in from reference TRBV2 and TRBJ2-1): EPEVTQTPSHQVTQMGQEVILRCVPISNHLYFYWYRQILGQKVEFLVSFYNNEISEKSEIFDDQFSVERPDGSNFTLKIRSTKLEDSAMYFCASHQAASLVNEQFFGPGTRLTVL.

This rearrangement joins TRBV19 to TRBJ2-5; possible D gene TRBD1, 5 bases. The CDR3 is made up of 16 amino acids. From germline, CDR1 is LNHDA and CDR2 SQIVND (reference sequence). Trimming took 6 bases from V and 5 from J, leaving 22 bases between them. The DNA of the CDR3 is TGTGCCAGTAGGGCTGGGGCTAACTGGGGTTCGGAGACCCAGTACTTC. The encoded protein is CASRAGANWGSETQYF.

The chain carries TRBV7-3 and TRBJ2-3, with TRBD2 matching over 12 bases. CDR3 size: 14 residues. Germline CDR1 SGHTA, CDR2 FQGTGA. V lost 5 bases to trimming and J lost 7 bases; unmatched junction nucleotides: 4. The CDR3 coding sequence is TGTGCCAGCAGCCGACTAGCGGGGGCTTATACGCAGTATTTT. Its translation is CASSRLAGAYTQYF.

This clonotype was observed a handful of times. This may be a read error, as it is one base from a much larger clone. The chain joins TRBV30 to TRBJ2-5, with D perhaps TRBD1 or TRBD2 (6 bases each). Germline-derived CDR1 and CDR2 are GTSNPN and SVGIG (reference sequence). The CDR3 consists of 15 residues. The CDR3 is CAWSGANEYQGTQYF. The CDR3 region has the DNA TGTGCCTGGTCGGGGGCAAACGAGTACCAAGGGACCCAGTACTTC.

A remark on this clonotype: One end of the junction fails to match germline, which may point to a read error. V usage is TRBV7-3 and J usage is TRBJ2-2; D gene uncertain. CDR1 is SGHTA, CDR2 FQGTGA, per germline. The CDR3 runs to 16 residues. The CDR3 DNA sequence: TGCGCCAGCAGCCAAGATCACAGACCGAACACCGGGGAGCTGTTTTTT. As protein: CASSQDHRPNTGELFF.

This clonotype was recorded at least ten times. V gene TRBV2 combines with J gene TRBJ2-3; D unclear. V was cut by 5 bases and J by 7 bases, with 10 bases left in between. CDR1 and CDR2 from the germline V gene are SNHLY and FYNNEI. This CDR3 is built from 12 residues. CDR3 region: CASSQPDHTQYF. The CDR3 bases are TGTGCCAGCAGTCAACCGGATCATACGCAGTATTTT.

This clonotype was seen repeatedly, ten times or more. The rearrangement links TRBV6-5 to TRBJ1-6; 8 positions match TRBD1. The CDR3 is made up of 14 amino acids. Germline lookup yields CDR1 MNHEY and CDR2 SVGAGI. Trimming took 2 bases from V and 8 from J; bases not matched to a gene: 2. In DNA form, the CDR3 reads TGTGCCAGCAGTTACGGGGGACAGGATTCACCCCTCCACTTT. Translation gives CASSYGGQDSPLHF.

This clonotype was counted a few times. The chain couples TRBV20-1 to TRBJ2-5, with D possibly TRBD1 on 5 matching bases. V lost 3 bases and J lost 9, with 23 bases in between. CDR3 length: 15 amino acids. Germline CDR1 is DFQATT and CDR2 is SNEGSKA (reference sequence). The CDR3: CSASQVDGQTDPQYF. For the CDR3, the DNA is TGCAGTGCTAGTCAGGTGGACGGACAAACAGACCCCCAGTACTTC.

This chain links TRBV20-1 with TRBJ2-1; 10 bases fit TRBD2. V lost 0 bases and J lost 8; bases outside the gene matches: 16. Germline values: CDR1 DFQATT, CDR2 SNEGSKA (reference sequence). This CDR3 has 18 amino acids. The CDR3 DNA reads TGCAGTGCTAGAGATTGGTCGCGACTAGCGGGTAATTACGATGAGCAGTTCTTC. Its translation is CSARDWSRLAGNYDEQFF.

The chain uses TRBV7-9 and TRBJ1-1, with D tentatively TRBD1 (5 bases). Germline loops: CDR1 SEHNR, CDR2 FQNEAQ (reference sequence). The CDR3 has 17 residues. Trimming took off 5 bases at V and 3 bases at J, with 22 bases between the two ends. The CDR3 region is CASSPMPSAGSDTEAFF. The CDR3 nucleotides read TGTGCCAGCAGCCCGATGCCCTCTGCAGGGTCTGACACTGAAGCTTTCTTT. The full variable domain, with the rest looked up from reference TRBV7-9 and TRBJ1-1, is DTGVSQNPRHKITKRGQNVTFRCDPISEHNRLYWYRQTLGQGPEFLTYFQNEAQLEKSRLLSDRFSAERPKGSFSTLEIQRTEQGDSAMYLCASSPMPSAGSDTEAFFGQGTRLTVV.

This clonotype was observed many times. This chain links TRBV15 with TRBJ2-6; possible D gene TRBD2, 6 bases. The CDR3 loop spans 19 amino acids. The germline gives CDR1 LNHNV, CDR2 YYDKDF (reference sequence). Deletions cut 0 bases from V and 3 bases from J, with 18 bases between. CDR3 DNA sequence: TGTGCCACCAGCAGAGATCGCGCAGGGAGGATAAGTGGGGCCAACGTCCTGACTTTC. Translating gives CATSRDRAGRISGANVLTF.

This clonotype was seen repeatedly, ten times or more. The chain joins TRBV4-3 to TRBJ1-1; D is unresolved. Germline CDR1 and CDR2: LGHNA and YSLEER. V shed 0 bases and J shed 7 bases, with 12 bases lying between them. The CDR3 spans 14 residues. The CDR3 loop is CASSQELSRDEAFF. The CDR3 DNA sequence: TGCGCCAGCAGCCAAGAGCTTTCGAGGGATGAAGCTTTCTTT.

The chain couples TRBV7-7 to TRBJ2-6, with TRBD1 matching 7 bases. V lost 10 bases to trimming and J lost 0 bases; unmatched junction nucleotides: 6. The CDR3 spans 15 residues. Germline loops: CDR1 SSHAT, CDR2 FNYEAQ (reference sequence). The CDR3: CATDRLYSGANVLTF. CDR3 DNA: TGTGCCACGGACAGGCTTTACTCTGGGGCCAACGTCCTGACTTTC.

This clonotype was seen at least ten times. This chain links TRBV27 with TRBJ2-3; D gene uncertain. CDR1 is MNHEY and CDR2 is SMNVEV in the germline V gene (reference sequence). CDR3 size: 16 residues. Trimming left V 2 bases short and J 3 bases short, with 15 bases between. The chain's CDR3 is CASSLGLVGTTDTQYF. The CDR3 DNA reads TGTGCCAGCAGTTTAGGGCTTGTGGGAACAACAGATACGCAGTATTTT.

Only one count was recorded for this clonotype. The rearrangement links TRBV20-1 to TRBJ2-7; 9 bases are a match to TRBD2. Germline values: CDR1 DFQATT, CDR2 SNEGSKA (reference sequence). After removal of 6 bases from V and 3 bases from J, the junction contained 12 bases not matched to a gene. The CDR3 is 15 residues long. The CDR3 protein is CSAGGALAGLYEQYF. In DNA, the CDR3 is TGCAGTGCGGGCGGGGCACTAGCGGGTCTCTACGAGCAGTACTTC.

A note on this clonotype: Its ends do not fully match the called genes, so a read error is possible. The V and J genes are TRBV18 and TRBJ1-2; 8 positions agree with TRBD1. CDR3 length: 15 residues. Germline loops: CDR1 KGHSH, CDR2 LQKENI. CDR3 protein: CASPPLTGVDYGYTF. The CDR3 DNA reads TGTGCCAGCCCACCACTGACAGGGGTTGACTATGGCTACACCTTC.

The sample holds a few counts of this clonotype. This chain uses TRBV5-1 with TRBJ1-2; 8 nucleotides line up with TRBD1. Germline assignment: CDR1 SGHRS and CDR2 YFSETQ. This CDR3 is 14 amino acids long. Trimming took 4 bases from V and 5 from J; bases not matched to a gene: 7. The CDR3 region is CASSSETGGYGYTF. The CDR3 DNA reads as TGCGCCAGCAGCAGCGAAACAGGGGGGTATGGCTACACCTTC.

This clonotype was detected ten times or more. The chain carries TRBV5-5 and TRBJ2-2; 9 bases are a match to TRBD1. This CDR3 has 17 residues. V shed 4 bases, J shed 1 base, and the junction held 8 bases outside the gene matches. Germline V gene data show CDR1 as SGHKS and CDR2 as YYEKEE (reference sequence). The CDR3 region has the DNA TGTGCCAGCAGCCCGGGACAGGGTAGCGGGAACACCGGGGAGCTGTTTTTT. This translates into CASSPGQGSGNTGELFF.

This clonotype was counted at least ten times. V is TRBV20-1 and J is TRBJ2-7; TRBD1 matches 7 bases. The length of the CDR3 is 15 residues. V shed 5 bases and J 0 bases; nucleotides not matched to a gene: 10. Germline values: CDR1 DFQATT, CDR2 SNEGSKA (reference sequence). Here the CDR3 DNA reads TGCAGTGCTTCTGACAGGGAGACTTACTCCTACGAGCAGTACTTC. Translated: CSASDRETYSYEQYF.

This clonotype occurred a few times. The gene calls are TRBV7-3 and TRBJ2-4; 8 bases are a match to TRBD2. J gave up 7 bases and V 1 base, and 3 bases lay outside the gene matches. This CDR3 is built from 14 residues. Germline loops: CDR1 SGHTA, CDR2 FQGTGA. DNA for the CDR3: TGTGCCAGCAGCTTAAAGGAGCGGGAGAACATTCAGTACTTC. It is translated as CASSLKERENIQYF.

This clonotype was picked up a small number of times. The J gene is TRBJ1-1, the V gene TRBV9; 8 nucleotides line up with TRBD1. The CDR3 contains 15 residues. Germline V gene data show CDR1 as SGDLS and CDR2 as YYNGEE. The trim removed 2 bases at V and 5 bases at J, leaving 8 bases unmatched. This CDR3 reads CASSVGGRGLTEAFF. CDR3 sequence (DNA): TGTGCCAGCAGCGTTGGGGGCAGGGGGCTTACTGAAGCTTTCTTT.

This clonotype was seen more than once but under ten times. J is TRBJ1-1 and V is TRBV5-5; D remains ambiguous. CDR1 and CDR2 from the germline V gene are SGHKS and YYEKEE (reference sequence). Trimming pared 4 bases from V and 0 bases from J, leaving 13 bases between. CDR3 size: 15 residues. The CDR3 here is CASSLRPLMNTEAFF. The CDR3 coding sequence is TGTGCCAGCAGCCTCAGACCCCTAATGAACACTGAAGCTTTCTTT. The full variable domain, its missing parts supplied by reference TRBV5-5 and TRBJ1-1, is DAGVTQSPTHLIKTRGQQVTLRCSPISGHKSVSWYQQVLGQGPQFIFQYYEKEERGRGNFPDRFSARQFPNYSSELNVNALLLGDSALYLCASSLRPLMNTEAFFGQGTRLTVV.

The sample holds a few counts of this clonotype. The chain is built from TRBV4-3 and TRBJ2-7; D may be TRBD2 (6 bases). In germline, CDR1 is LGHNA, CDR2 YSLEER. This CDR3 is built from 15 residues. Trimming removed 0 bases at V and 1 base at J, with 10 bases between. DNA of the CDR3: TGCGCCAGCAGCCAAGATGAAGGGAGGTCCTACGAGCAGTACTTC. Its protein is CASSQDEGRSYEQYF.

This clonotype was counted a few times. The chain links TRBV10-2 to TRBJ2-7; D is perhaps TRBD1 (5 bases). Germline assignment: CDR1 WSHSY and CDR2 SAAADI. This CDR3 region has 14 residues. Between the trimmed V and J ends, which lost 4 bases and 1 base, there was a span of 11 bases. CDR3 DNA sequence: TGCGCCAGCAGTGCCTCGGACACATCCTACGAGCAGTACTTC. It codes for CASSASDTSYEQYF.